This T cell receptor (beta chain) was sequenced for a study of beta chain features in type 1 diabetes. Overall study results and limits: Small HLA sub-analyses could not settle whether HLA shapes TCRB rearrangement.

Remarks on this clone: Its specificity is unknown.

Investigators reverse transcribed all isolated RNA, so they sequenced expressed TCRB transcripts. Clones were read by immunoSEQ multiplex PCR, and TCRdb kept only the in-frame ones, dropping some. The sample has about 220,000 clones, roughly a tenth seen once. This CDR3 comprises 16 residues. Germline CDR1 is ENHRY and CDR2 is SYGVKD. V shed 6 bases and J shed 6 bases, with 24 bases lying between them. The TCR originated in a man aged 18 to 35 in good health. Sequencing was carried out using central memory CD4+ T cells from blood. The chain carries TRBV10-3 and TRBJ2-7; the D gene could be TRBD1 or TRBD2 (5 bases each). The CDR3 DNA sequence: TGTGCCATCAGCCTCGGCTCCGGGCCCAGGGACGGCGAGCAGTACTTC. Its protein product is CAISLGSGPRDGEQYF.